One and the same sample provided the 8 T cell receptor beta chains below, sequenced in a study of blood T cell repertoires in COVID-19. Repertoires were generated with immunoSEQ multiplex PCR, while TCRdb's copy carries only in-frame clones and drops some. Altogether under 65,000 clones are present, 90% to 95% being singletons, with the ten largest covering around 9.4%. Source material: peripheral blood. The source is a human donor in a cohort sampled during active COVID-19.

The chain links TRBV24-1 to TRBJ2-2; D is uncertain. V was shortened by 5 bases and J by 2 bases, with 14 bases between the two germline ends. CDR3 size: 16 residues. CDR1 is KGHDR and CDR2 is SFDVKD in the germline V gene. Here the CDR3 reads CATSGSGFLNTGELFF. The CDR3 DNA reads TGTGCCACCAGTGGATCGGGTTTCCTAAACACCGGGGAGCTGTTTTTT.

The V and J genes are TRBV10-2 and TRBJ2-1; 13 bases map to TRBD2. With V trimmed by 4 bases and J by 3 bases, 12 bases remained unmatched. The CDR3 has 19 amino acids. From germline, CDR1 is WSHSY and CDR2 SAAADI. DNA of the CDR3: TGCGCCAGCAGTGGACTAGCGGGGGGCCAGGGGCTGTACTACAATGAGCAGTTCTTC. It is translated as CASSGLAGGQGLYYNEQFF.

CDR3 protein: CASSLWAGNSNQPQHF. The DNA of the CDR3 is TGTGCCAGCAGTTTATGGGCAGGGAATAGCAATCAGCCCCAGCATTTT. The chain employs TRBV27 and TRBJ1-5; D is possibly TRBD1 (5 bases). The CDR3 spans 16 residues. Trimming took 1 base from V and 0 from J, leaving 10 bases between them. The germline V gene has CDR1 MNHEY and CDR2 SMNVEV (reference sequence).

DNA of the CDR3: TGCGCCAGCAGCTTGGAAGGGGGCCTACAAGAGACCCAGTACTTC. Translation gives CASSLEGGLQETQYF. The gene calls are TRBV5-1 and TRBJ2-5; 7 nucleotides match TRBD1. The CDR3 is 15 amino acids. Unmatched junction bases numbered 4, after V lost 0 bases and J lost 2 bases. Germline V lookup: CDR1 SGHRS, CDR2 YFSETQ.

The chain is built from TRBV5-8 and TRBJ2-7; D possibly corresponds to TRBD2 (6 bases). This CDR3 spans 16 amino acids. Germline V gene sequence: CDR1 SGHTS, CDR2 YDEGEE. Trimming removed 5 bases at V and 3 bases at J, with 21 bases between. This chain's CDR3 is CASRLRRGLTLYEQYF. CDR3 DNA sequence: TGTGCCAGCAGGCTCCGGAGGGGCCTTACACTCTACGAGCAGTACTTC.

The chain employs TRBV7-2 and TRBJ2-1; TRBD2 matches 9 bases. V lost 3 bases, J lost 9 bases, and 6 bases stayed unmatched. The germline gives CDR1 SGHTA, CDR2 FQGNSA. There are 14 residues in the CDR3. The CDR3 DNA reads as TGTGCCAGCAGCTTCGGCGGGGGGGCTAGTGAGCAGTTCTTC. This gives the protein CASSFGGGASEQFF. Using reference TRBV7-2 and TRBJ2-1 for the parts outside the CDR3, the full variable domain is GAGVSQSPSNKVTEKGKDVELRCDPISGHTALYWYRQSLGQGLEFLIYFQGNSAPDKSGLPSDRFSAERTGGSVSTLTIQRTQQEDSAVYLCASSFGGGASEQFFGPGTRLTVL.

The chain carries TRBV4-1 and TRBJ2-2; no clear D gene. V was pared by 5 bases and J by 1 base, with 14 bases between. The CDR3 totals 16 residues. Looked up from germline, CDR1 is MGHRA and CDR2 is YSYEKL. The CDR3 protein is CASSKAPERNTGELFF. In DNA form, the CDR3 reads TGCGCCAGCAGCAAAGCGCCGGAGCGGAACACCGGGGAGCTGTTTTTT.

This clone came up once. The CDR3 DNA reads TGTGCCAGCAGTTACAATCTCAGGGATCTCAATGAGCAGTTCTTC. Encoded protein: CASSYNLRDLNEQFF. This chain links TRBV6-2 or TRBV6-3 with TRBJ2-1, with a possible D match to TRBD1 (5 bases). The CDR3 contains 15 residues. CDR1 MNHEY and CDR2 SVGEGT come from the germline V gene. Trimming removed 2 bases at V and 6 bases at J, with 14 bases between.